This T cell receptor (beta chain) was profiled in a study of blood T cell repertoires in COVID-19. Produced via immunoSEQ multiplex PCR; TCRdb's table is partial and in-frame only. The data contain roughly 260,000 clones, around 90% of them singletons. The length of the CDR3 is 16 residues. Source material: peripheral blood. This sequence was found in a woman aged 45-65 years who had recovered from COVID-19. The chain carries TRBV7-5 and TRBJ1-4; the listed D gene, TRBD1, was not tested against the DNA. TRBV7-5 is annotated as a pseudogene. The CDR3 DNA follows: TGTGCCAGAAGCTTAAAGTGTAGGGGGCCGGGTGAAAAACTGTTTTTT. Its translation is CARSLKCRGPGEKLFF.